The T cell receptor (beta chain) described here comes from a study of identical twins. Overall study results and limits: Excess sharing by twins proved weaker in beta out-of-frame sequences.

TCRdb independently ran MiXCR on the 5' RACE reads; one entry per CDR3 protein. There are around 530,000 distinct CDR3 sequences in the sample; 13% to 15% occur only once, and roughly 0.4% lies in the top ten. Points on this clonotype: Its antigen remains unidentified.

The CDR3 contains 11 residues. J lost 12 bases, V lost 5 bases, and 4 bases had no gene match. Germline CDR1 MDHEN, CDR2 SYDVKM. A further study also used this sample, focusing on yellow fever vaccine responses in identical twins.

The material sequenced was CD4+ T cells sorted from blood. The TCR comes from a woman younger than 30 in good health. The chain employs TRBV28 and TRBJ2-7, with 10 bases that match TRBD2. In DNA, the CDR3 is TGTGCCAGCAGTCAACTAGCGGGATCGTACTTC. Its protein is CASSQLAGSYF.